These 4 T cell receptor beta chains were all obtained from the same sample, sequenced in a study of blood T cell repertoires in COVID-19. Sequencing was performed with immunoSEQ multiplex PCR; in TCRdb, only in-frame clones are kept and a portion is missing. The profile shows roughly 250,000 clones, about three quarters of them singletons. Sequencing input: peripheral blood. These receptors all come from a woman of 80 years or more with acute or convalescent COVID-19.

The rearrangement uses TRBV19 and TRBJ1-1, with D unclear. The CDR3 has 14 amino acids. Trimming removed 3 bases from V and 2 bases from J, with 10 bases in between. Germline assignment: CDR1 LNHDA and CDR2 SQIVND (reference sequence). The CDR3 spells CASSIRGKNTEAFF. CDR3 DNA sequence: TGTGCCAGTAGTATTAGAGGGAAAAACACTGAAGCTTTCTTT. Using reference TRBV19 and TRBJ1-1 for the parts outside the CDR3, the full variable domain is DGGITQSPKYLFRKEGQNVTLSCEQNLNHDAMYWYRQDPGQGLRLIYYSQIVNDFQKGDIAEGYSVSREKKESFPLTVTSAQKNPTAFYLCASSIRGKNTEAFFGQGTRLTVV.

The chain uses TRBV5-1 and TRBJ2-7; the match to TRBD2 covers 10 bases. Per the germline V gene, CDR1 is SGHRS and CDR2 is YFSETQ. The CDR3 has 16 residues. J was trimmed by 7 bases and V by 4 bases; bases with no gene match: 14. The CDR3 reads CASSKAGASGRNEQYF. CDR3 nucleotide sequence: TGCGCCAGCAGCAAGGCTGGGGCTAGCGGGAGAAATGAGCAGTACTTC.

The rearrangement uses TRBV9 and TRBJ2-1, with 8 bases fitting TRBD2. The CDR3 totals 16 residues. V lost 4 bases to trimming and J lost 0 bases; unmatched junction nucleotides: 6. The germline CDR1 and CDR2 sequences are SGDLS and YYNGEE. This chain's CDR3 is CASSPVAGTSYNEQFF. Here the CDR3 DNA reads TGTGCCAGCAGCCCAGTAGCGGGGACCTCCTACAATGAGCAGTTCTTC.

The V call is TRBV23-1, the J call TRBJ2-3, with a possible D match to TRBD1 (5 bases). TRBV23-1 qualifies as an ORF whose function is uncertain. V lost 4 bases, J lost 3 bases, and 8 bases lay in between. This CDR3 spans 13 amino acids. The CDR3 nucleotides read TGCGCCAGCAGTCGTCAGGGAACAGATACGCAGTATTTT. It codes for CASSRQGTDTQYF.